This TCR beta chain was obtained from a study of blood T cell repertoires in COVID-19. Study context: The cDNA or gDNA used as material had been derived from T cells, B-cell-depleted T cells, or PBMCs.

This CDR3 spans 18 amino acids. Germline V gene lookup returns CDR1 MGHRA and CDR2 YSYEKL. Germline trimming cut 3 bases from V and 8 bases from J; bases unmatched to any gene: 17. Clones were read by immunoSEQ multiplex PCR, and TCRdb kept only the in-frame ones, dropping some. Of about 170,000 clones in the sample, around four fifths were seen once. Sequenced material: peripheral blood. V is TRBV4-1 and J is TRBJ1-5; TRBD1 aligns across 9 bases. The TCR sequence derives from a woman aged 80 or over with COVID-19, enrolled during active disease. CDR3 bases: TGCGCCAGCAGCCAGTCTTCGTGGGATAGACAGGGGGAGAAGCCCCAGCATTTT. Translated, it gives CASSQSSWDRQGEKPQHF.